A single sample is the source of the 21 T cell receptor beta chains below, sequenced in a study of tumor and adjacent non-tumor tissue in lung cancer (dated by TCRdb to 2017 to 2018). Bulk unsorted tissue served as the source for RNA extraction, and RNA quality was assessed using a NanoDrop ND-1000 and an Agilent 2100. The method behind the library was multiplex PCR. Instrument on record: Illumina HiSeq 2500. TCRbeta libraries were constructed through three rounds of nested PCR with primers (Table S4) according to protocols adapted from ARM-PCR. TCRdb ran its own pipeline on the public reads, namely fastp trimming at Q25 and MiXCR clone calling, and kept in-frame beta chains. Rows matching on CDR3 protein sequence are summarized as one entry with the most common DNA and genes. For this sample the table gives 71,000 or so distinct CDR3 sequences, of which over 80% were detected only once. 13% of the sample is in the top ten clones.

The sequenced material came from lung tumor tissue. Source of these receptors: a woman in her fifties or sixties with non-small cell lung cancer.

This clonotype has a handful of counts. The chain carries TRBV11-2 and TRBJ2-2; D call uncertain. Germline V gene sequence: CDR1 SGHAT, CDR2 FQNNGV. This CDR3 spans 14 amino acids. Trimming cost V 5 bases and J 6 bases, with 13 bases left between them. Written as DNA, the CDR3 is TGTGCCAGCAGCCGCACCGCGGCGGCCGGGGAGCTGTTTTTT. Protein product: CASSRTAAAGELFF.

The chain employs TRBV20-1 and TRBJ2-1, with 7 bases fitting TRBD2. Trimming took 8 bases from V and 7 from J; bases not matched to a gene: 8. This CDR3 contains 12 residues. The germline gives CDR1 DFQATT, CDR2 SNEGSKA (reference sequence). The CDR3 DNA sequence: TGCAGTACTACCTCGCGGGGGAATGAGCAGTTCTTC. Its protein is CSTTSRGNEQFF.

As concerns this clonotype: The CDR3 carries no conserved terminal phenylalanine or tryptophan, so it likely arises from a read error. The chain recombines TRBV20-1 with TRBJ2-3, with TRBD2 matching 8 bases. The CDR3 contains 16 residues. Germline V gene sequence: CDR1 DFQATT, CDR2 SNEGSKA (reference sequence). Written as DNA, the CDR3 is TGCAGTGCTAGAGATCCAGCGGGAGATATGATAGATACACAGTATTTA. This encodes CSARDPAGDMIDTQYL.

For this clonotype: The junction differs from germline at one of its ends, possibly a read error. V usage is TRBV6-2 or TRBV6-3 and J usage is TRBJ1-2, with D maybe TRBD1 (6 bases). CDR1 is MNHEY, CDR2 SVGEGT, per germline. This CDR3 has 16 amino acids. CDR3 in DNA: TGTGCCAGCAGTCCCCATCAATCGGGGGGCGCTTATGGCTGCACCTTC. The encoded protein is CASSPHQSGGAYGCTF.

There are a few counts of this clonotype. In this CDR3 the conserved last residue, phenylalanine or tryptophan, is missing, so a read error is likely. The chain couples TRBV29-1 to TRBJ2-1; D is uncertain. The V gene's germline CDR1 is SQVTM and CDR2 ANQGSEA. The CDR3 runs to 14 residues. In DNA, the CDR3 is TGCAGCCCTCCTACATACCGCTTGAGCAATGAACAGTTCCTC. Protein: CSPPTYRLSNEQFL.

This chain's CDR3 is CASSPRQGNSGGYTF. The CDR3 DNA is TGTGCCAGCTCACCGAGACAGGGGAATAGCGGTGGCTACACCTTC. The V and J genes are TRBV18 and TRBJ1-2; 8 bases fit TRBD1. This CDR3 spans 15 amino acids. Trimming at V came to 3 bases and at J to 7 bases, leaving 10 bases not matched to a gene. Per germline, CDR1 KGHSH and CDR2 LQKENI.

The rearrangement uses TRBV29-1 and TRBJ2-1; TRBD2 agrees at 7 bases. Germline V gene lookup returns CDR1 SQVTM and CDR2 ANQGSEA. The CDR3 runs to 15 residues. The junction had 18 bases not matched to a gene; V was cut back by 7 bases and J by 9 bases. The DNA of the CDR3 is TGCAGCGCCAAGAATAGCAGAACCTGGGGGGGTGAGCAGTTCTTC. This gives the protein CSAKNSRTWGGEQFF.

Notes on this clonotype: Compared with germline, one end of the junction differs, possibly owing to a read error. The rearrangement joins TRBV20-1 to TRBJ2-1; 13 nucleotides match TRBD2. CDR1 and CDR2 (germline): DFQATT, SNEGSKA (reference sequence). This CDR3 has 15 amino acids. The CDR3, as DNA: TGCGGTGCTAGTCCCAGGACTAGCGGGAGCGATGAGCAGTTATTC. Encoded protein: CGASPRTSGSDEQLF.

In this sample, this clonotype turned up many times. This chain uses TRBV20-1 with TRBJ2-7, with D tentatively TRBD2 (6 bases). V lost 5 bases, J lost 2 bases, and 19 bases lay in between. Germline V CDR1 and CDR2: DFQATT, SNEGSKA (reference sequence). The length of the CDR3 is 15 residues. The CDR3 protein is CSAGGSGTFTYEQYF. The CDR3 DNA reads as TGCAGTGCTGGAGGATCCGGGACTTTCACCTACGAGCAGTACTTC.

V is TRBV4-1 and J is TRBJ2-3; a possible D gene is TRBD2 (6 bases). V was pared by 0 bases and J by 5 bases, with 15 bases between. The CDR3 consists of 16 residues. The germline CDR1 and CDR2 sequences are MGHRA and YSYEKL. The CDR3 nucleotides are TGCGCCAGCAGCCAAGATCGAGTAGCGGTCATAGATACGCAGTATTTT. Protein: CASSQDRVAVIDTQYF.

Details on this clonotype: The CDR3 end shows no conserved phenylalanine or tryptophan, and so a read error is likely. The chain uses TRBV29-1 and TRBJ2-2; 9 positions match TRBD2. V lost 8 bases and J lost 1; bases outside the gene matches: 8. The CDR3 totals 15 residues. From germline, CDR1 is SQVTM and CDR2 ANQGSEA. CDR3 residues: CSPTSGRWNTGELFL. DNA of the CDR3: TGCAGCCCCACAAGCGGGAGGTGGAACACCGGGGAGCTGTTTTTA.

This clonotype was recorded many times. The gene calls are TRBV28 and TRBJ1-2, with D perhaps matching TRBD1 (6 bases). Germline V gene lookup returns CDR1 MDHEN and CDR2 SYDVKM. Between the trimmed V and J ends, which lost 6 bases and 1 base, there was a span of 9 bases. CDR3 size: 13 residues. CDR3 nucleotides: TGTGCCAGCAGCTACAGGGTTAACTATGGCTACACCTTC. This sequence encodes CASSYRVNYGYTF.

A word on this clonotype: The junction differs from germline at one of its ends, possibly a read error. The CDR3 sequence: CSARNSMEGQTHYF. Here the CDR3 DNA reads TGCAGTGCTAGGAACTCTATGGAAGGGCAGACCCACTACTTC. The gene calls are TRBV20-1 and TRBJ2-5; D gene ambiguous. The CDR3 has 14 amino acids. Germline assignment: CDR1 DFQATT and CDR2 SNEGSKA (reference sequence).

A word on this clonotype: It may be a read error: a sequence one base away is much more abundant. The chain couples TRBV2 to TRBJ2-1; D gene uncertain. Per germline, CDR1 SNHLY and CDR2 FYNNEI. This CDR3 region has 11 residues. The CDR3 region is CASSAGFEQSF. DNA of the CDR3: TGTGCCAGCAGTGCGGGTTTTGAGCAGTCCTTC.

At least ten counts were recorded for this clonotype. The rearrangement uses TRBV20-1 and TRBJ2-7; tentative D call: TRBD2 (7 bases). The V gene lost 3 bases and the J gene lost 3 bases, with 9 bases spanning the gap. The CDR3 contains 12 residues. Per the germline V gene, CDR1 is DFQATT and CDR2 is SNEGSKA (reference sequence). Here the CDR3 DNA reads TGCAGTGCTAGGGGGGGGCTCTACGAGCAGTACTTC. It specifies CSARGGLYEQYF.

The J gene is TRBJ2-3, the V gene TRBV5-4; tentatively, D is TRBD2 (6 bases). CDR1 and CDR2 (germline): SGHNT, YYREEE (reference sequence). Trimming pared 2 bases from V and 0 bases from J, leaving 16 bases between. The CDR3 extends over 17 amino acids. The CDR3 DNA sequence: TGTGCCAGCAGCTTCGGCGGTCTAGCGATTAGCACAGATACGCAGTATTTT. It yields the protein CASSFGGLAISTDTQYF.

Of note for this clonotype: At one boundary the junction diverges from the germline segment, which might be a read error. The genes are TRBV6-6 and TRBJ2-7, with a weak D call TRBD1 (5 bases). Looked up from germline, CDR1 is MNHNY and CDR2 is SVGAGI (reference sequence). This CDR3 has 13 amino acids. The CDR3 here is CACSYRTLYEKYF. The CDR3 DNA reads as TGTGCCTGCAGTTACAGGACCCTTTACGAGAAGTACTTC.

Notes on this clonotype: A read error may produce the germline difference seen at one junction end. V usage is TRBV29-1 and J usage is TRBJ2-2; D is perhaps TRBD2 (5 bases). The germline gives CDR1 SQVTM, CDR2 ANQGSEA. The CDR3 is 12 amino acids. The CDR3, as DNA: TGCAGCGTTGCCTGGAAGACCGGGGAGCTGTTTTTC. Protein product: CSVAWKTGELFF.

To note about this clonotype: Sequence at one end of the junction differs from germline and may be a read error. V usage is TRBV20-1 and J usage is TRBJ1-2; D is uncertain. The length of the CDR3 is 15 residues. Looked up from germline, CDR1 is DFQATT and CDR2 is SNEGSKA (reference sequence). CDR3 loop: CSTLMEQTLNYGYTF. The CDR3 coding sequence is TGCAGTACCCTCATGGAACAGACCCTAAACTACGGCTACACCTTC.

With respect to this clonotype: A read error may account for a junction end that differs from germline. The genes are TRBV28 and TRBJ2-1, with 7 bases lining up with TRBD2. CDR3 size: 15 residues. The germline CDR1 and CDR2 sequences are MDHEN and SYDVKM. This CDR3 reads CASSLAEREINEQLF. DNA for the CDR3: TGTGCCAGTAGTTTGGCAGAGCGGGAAATAAATGAGCAGCTCTTC.

A note on this clonotype: Here the CDR3 omits its conserved ending phenylalanine or tryptophan, so a read error is the likely source. The chain links TRBV11-2 to TRBJ2-7; D is unclear. This CDR3 is built from 15 residues. Germline-derived CDR1 and CDR2 are SGHAT and FQNNGV. CDR3 protein: CAGSLSPSPYYEQYL. CDR3 sequence (DNA): TGTGCCGGCAGCTTATCTCCGAGTCCCTACTACGAGCAGTACCTC.